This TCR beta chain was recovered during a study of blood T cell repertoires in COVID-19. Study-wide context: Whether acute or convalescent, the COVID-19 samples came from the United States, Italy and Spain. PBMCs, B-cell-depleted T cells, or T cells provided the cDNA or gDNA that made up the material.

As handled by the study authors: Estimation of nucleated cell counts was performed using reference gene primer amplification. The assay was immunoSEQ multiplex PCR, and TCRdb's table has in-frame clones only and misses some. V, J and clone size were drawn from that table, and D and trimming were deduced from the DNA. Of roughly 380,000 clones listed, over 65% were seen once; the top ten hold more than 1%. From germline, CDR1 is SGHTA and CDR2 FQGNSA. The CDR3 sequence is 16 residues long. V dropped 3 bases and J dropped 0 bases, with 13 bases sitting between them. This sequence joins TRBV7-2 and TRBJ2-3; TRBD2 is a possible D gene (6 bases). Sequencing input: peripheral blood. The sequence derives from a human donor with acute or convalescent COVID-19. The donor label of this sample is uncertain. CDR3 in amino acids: CASSLKGGGSTDTQYF. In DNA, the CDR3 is TGTGCCAGCAGCTTGAAGGGTGGGGGGAGCACAGATACGCAGTATTTT.